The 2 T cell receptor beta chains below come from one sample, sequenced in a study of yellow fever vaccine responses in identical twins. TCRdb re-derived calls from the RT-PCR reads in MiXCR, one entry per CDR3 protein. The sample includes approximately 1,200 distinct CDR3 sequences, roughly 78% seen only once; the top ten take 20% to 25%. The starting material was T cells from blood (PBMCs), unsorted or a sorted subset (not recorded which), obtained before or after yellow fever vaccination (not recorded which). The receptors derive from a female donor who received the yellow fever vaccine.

CDR3 sequence reads: CASSLAPGGSYNEQFF. The CDR3 DNA follows: TGTGCCAGCAGCTTAGCCCCAGGGGGCTCCTACAATGAGCAGTTCTTC. The genes are TRBV11-3 and TRBJ2-1; 7 bases match TRBD1. J was trimmed by 0 bases and V by 1 base; bases with no gene match: 3. CDR1 and CDR2 (germline): SGHNT, YENEEA. CDR3 length: 16 amino acids.

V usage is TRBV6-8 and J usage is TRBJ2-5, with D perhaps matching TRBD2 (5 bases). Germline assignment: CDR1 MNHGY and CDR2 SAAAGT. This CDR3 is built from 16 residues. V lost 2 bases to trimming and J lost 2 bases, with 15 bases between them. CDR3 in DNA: TGTGCCAGCAGTTACCCCGCCGGCGAGGGACAAGAGACCCAGTACTTC. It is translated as CASSYPAGEGQETQYF.